Each of the 21 T cell receptor beta chains below was sequenced from the same sample in a study of OX40 agonist ivuxolimab in advanced cancers. Sequenced by immunoSEQ multiplex PCR; TCRdb stores in-frame clones only, minus some. The sample has some 97,000 clones; 90% are singletons. This sample comprised CD4+ or CD8+ T cells sorted from blood, obtained in a trial of the OX40 agonist ivuxolimab. The receptor source for this set is an adult with an advanced solid tumor such as melanoma, head and neck, liver or kidney cancer.

The chain combines TRBV6-1 with TRBJ2-5, with 10 nucleotides matching TRBD2. Unmatched junction bases numbered 8, after V lost 7 bases and J lost 6 bases. Looked up from germline, CDR1 is MNHNS and CDR2 is SASEGT. The CDR3 runs to 14 residues. The CDR3, as DNA: TGTGCCAGCAATGGAGCGGGGGGGCGAAAGACCCAGTACTTC. It yields the protein CASNGAGGRKTQYF.

The genes are TRBV5-1 and TRBJ2-7; 9 bases agree with TRBD2. Per germline, CDR1 SGHRS and CDR2 YFSETQ. Trimming took 0 bases from V and 2 from J; bases not matched to a gene: 12. The CDR3 loop spans 18 amino acids. The CDR3 loop reads CASSLARAGGRFAYEQYF. The CDR3 DNA follows: TGCGCCAGCAGCTTGGCTCGGGCGGGAGGGCGGTTTGCCTACGAGCAGTACTTC.

This chain links TRBV2 with TRBJ1-4, with TRBD1 matching 9 bases. The germline V gene encodes CDR1 SNHLY and CDR2 FYNNEI. V gave up 6 bases and J gave up 3 bases; unmatched junction bases: 5. This CDR3 comprises 15 residues. CDR3 DNA sequence: TGTGCCAGCAGGGACAGGGGTCTTTCTAATGAAAAACTGTTTTTT. Translated, it gives CASRDRGLSNEKLFF.

J is TRBJ2-3 and V is TRBV4-1, with D unclear. The V end lost 1 base, the J end lost 1 base, and 6 bases lay between the germline ends. The CDR3 covers 14 residues. The germline CDR1 and CDR2 sequences are MGHRA and YSYEKL. The CDR3 is CASSQGSRTDTQYF. The CDR3 DNA reads TGCGCCAGCAGCCAAGGATCACGCACAGATACGCAGTATTTT.

The gene calls are TRBV4-1 and TRBJ2-3, with unresolved D. Trimming pared 2 bases from V and 4 bases from J, leaving 10 bases between. Per germline, CDR1 MGHRA and CDR2 YSYEKL. The CDR3 sequence is 14 residues long. The CDR3 is CASSQNIFADTQYF. CDR3 nucleotides: TGCGCCAGCAGCCAAAATATTTTTGCAGATACGCAGTATTTT.

The CDR3 spells CASSQQGAYGANVLTF. The DNA for the CDR3 is TGTGCCAGCAGTCAACAGGGGGCTTATGGGGCCAACGTCCTGACTTTC. The V gene is TRBV27, the J gene TRBJ2-6; 9 positions agree with TRBD1. CDR1 and CDR2 from the germline V gene are MNHEY and SMNVEV (reference sequence). The CDR3 has 16 residues. V lost 5 bases, J lost 3 bases, and 5 bases stayed unmatched.

V is TRBV14 and J is TRBJ2-7; unclear D gene. V lost 0 bases, J lost 4 bases, and 7 bases lay in between. CDR1 is SGHDN, CDR2 FVKESK, per germline. CDR3 length: 13 amino acids. The CDR3 bases are TGTGCCAGCAGCCAAGAGATCGGTTACGAGCAGTACTTC. Translation: CASSQEIGYEQYF.

The rearrangement uses TRBV27 and TRBJ2-1; no reliable D call. V lost 0 bases, J lost 2 bases, and 8 bases lay in between. The CDR3 is made up of 15 amino acids. Germline loops: CDR1 MNHEY, CDR2 SMNVEV (reference sequence). The CDR3 loop reads CASSLSRLPYNEQFF. CDR3 DNA sequence: TGTGCCAGCAGTTTATCGAGACTCCCCTACAATGAGCAGTTCTTC.

V and J are TRBV6-1 and TRBJ2-5; D may be TRBD2 (6 bases). The CDR3 sequence is 16 residues long. Trimming removed 1 base at V and 7 bases at J, with 19 bases between. CDR1 MNHNS and CDR2 SASEGT come from the germline V gene. CDR3 in amino acids: CASSEGKAGNSVTQYF. The CDR3 bases are TGTGCCAGCAGTGAAGGAAAGGCGGGGAACTCCGTGACCCAGTACTTC.

The rearrangement uses TRBV27 and TRBJ2-3; D assignment may be TRBD1 or TRBD2 (6 bases each). V lost 2 bases, J lost 5 bases, and 20 bases lay in between. The CDR3 is 17 amino acids. The germline V gene encodes CDR1 MNHEY and CDR2 SMNVEV (reference sequence). CDR3 coding DNA: TGTGCCAGCAGTTTAAGCAGGGGCCCTAACGGGGGAGATACGCAGTATTTT. It yields the protein CASSLSRGPNGGDTQYF.

This rearrangement joins TRBV28 to TRBJ1-1; 7 bases fit TRBD1. The CDR3 loop spans 13 amino acids. Germline CDR1 and CDR2: MDHEN and SYDVKM. After removal of 5 bases from V and 5 bases from J, the junction contained 5 bases not matched to a gene. CDR3 sequence: CASSPGGRTEAFF. In nucleotides, the CDR3 is TGTGCCAGCAGTCCAGGGGGAAGGACTGAAGCTTTCTTT. The entire variable domain, with the rest obtained from reference TRBV28 and TRBJ1-1, is as follows: DVKVTQSSRYLVKRTGEKVFLECVQDMDHENMFWYRQDPGLGLRLIYFSYDVKMKEKGDIPEGYSVSREKKERFSLILESASTNQTSMYLCASSPGGRTEAFFGQGTRLTVV.

The chain carries TRBV5-1 and TRBJ1-5, with unresolved D. CDR1 is SGHRS and CDR2 is YFSETQ in the germline V gene. Trimming stripped 5 bases from V and 3 bases from J, with 15 bases between. The CDR3 is 15 residues long. As DNA, the CDR3 is TGCGCCAGCAGTAAGGGAGAACGGCCCAATCAGCCCCAGCATTTT. As protein: CASSKGERPNQPQHF.

This rearrangement joins TRBV27 to TRBJ1-2; the D is unclear. CDR3 length: 13 amino acids. Germline V gives CDR1 MNHEY, CDR2 SMNVEV (reference sequence). The ends were cut back, 2 bases at V and 0 bases at J, with 4 bases in the middle. This chain's CDR3 is CASSLEANYGYTF. For the CDR3, the DNA is TGTGCCAGCAGTTTAGAGGCTAACTATGGCTACACCTTC.

The genes are TRBV5-1 and TRBJ2-1; the match to TRBD1 covers 8 bases. This CDR3 has 15 amino acids. The germline gives CDR1 SGHRS, CDR2 YFSETQ. V trimming: 0 bases; J trimming: 8 bases; junction bases outside the gene matches: 7. The CDR3 protein is CASSLGDRTRDEQFF. The CDR3 nucleotides read TGCGCCAGCAGCTTGGGGGACAGGACTCGGGATGAGCAGTTCTTC.

V gene TRBV5-1 combines with J gene TRBJ2-3; 10 bases fit TRBD2. V dropped 5 bases and J dropped 4; count of bases not matched to a gene: 1. The CDR3 consists of 13 residues. Germline V gene lookup returns CDR1 SGHRS and CDR2 YFSETQ. CDR3 in amino acids: CASRTSGPDTQYF. In nucleotides, the CDR3 is TGCGCCAGCAGGACTAGCGGGCCAGATACGCAGTATTTT.

The chain joins TRBV5-1 to TRBJ2-3; D is perhaps TRBD1 (5 bases). CDR1 is SGHRS and CDR2 is YFSETQ in the germline V gene. The CDR3 length is 16 residues. The germline V and J ends were trimmed by 1 base and 3 bases, with 15 bases remaining between them. CDR3 sequence reads: CASSLQGAPITDTQYF. In nucleotides, the CDR3 is TGCGCCAGCAGCTTGCAAGGGGCCCCAATTACAGATACGCAGTATTTT.

The V gene is TRBV18, the J gene TRBJ2-5, with D perhaps TRBD2 (7 bases). The DNA end lines up better with TRBJ2-7; the J call may be wrong. Germline V CDR1 and CDR2: KGHSH, LQKENI. The CDR3 length is 20 residues. This CDR3 is CASSPLDRIVAGAPPYEQYF. The CDR3 DNA follows: TGTGCCAGCTCACCACTCGACAGGATTGTAGCGGGTGCCCCTCCCTACGAGCAGTACTTC.

J is TRBJ2-1 and V is TRBV29-1; 7 nucleotides align to TRBD2. After removal of 2 bases from V and 4 bases from J, the junction contained 8 bases not matched to a gene. Germline V gene lookup returns CDR1 SQVTM and CDR2 ANQGSEA. This CDR3 has 15 residues. The CDR3 bases are TGCAGCGTTGAAAGGCAGACTAGCAGATACAATGAGCAGTTCTTC. Translation: CSVERQTSRYNEQFF.

This clone was recorded only once. V usage is TRBV19 and J usage is TRBJ1-6; 10 bases match TRBD1. Germline CDR1 is LNHDA and CDR2 is SQIVND (reference sequence). The CDR3 covers 15 residues. The V and J ends lost 6 bases and 6 bases, in that order; junction bases with no gene match: 5. Written as DNA, the CDR3 is TGTGCCAGTAGCCCGGGACAGGGGAGTAATTCACCCCTCCACTTT. It translates to CASSPGQGSNSPLHF. The full variable domain, its missing parts supplied by reference TRBV19 and TRBJ1-6, is DGGITQSPKYLFRKEGQNVTLSCEQNLNHDAMYWYRQDPGQGLRLIYYSQIVNDFQKGDIAEGYSVSREKKESFPLTVTSAQKNPTAFYLCASSPGQGSNSPLHFGNGTRLTVT.

CDR3 DNA sequence: TGTGCCAGCAGCTTAGTTGTCGGGCAGTTTGAAGCTTTCTTT. Protein product: CASSLVVGQFEAFF. The rearrangement joins TRBV7-9 to TRBJ1-1; D remains unclear. Germline V gives CDR1 SEHNR, CDR2 FQNEAQ (reference sequence). V was trimmed by 1 base and J by 7 bases, leaving 13 bases between them. This CDR3 contains 14 residues.

This clone showed up just a few times. The CDR3 reads CAWSMGGTQPQHF. The CDR3, as DNA: TGTGCCTGGAGTATGGGGGGCACTCAGCCCCAGCATTTT. The chain combines TRBV30 with TRBJ1-5; D may be TRBD1 (6 bases). Germline V CDR1 and CDR2: GTSNPN, SVGIG (reference sequence). Trimming stripped 2 bases from V and 6 bases from J, with 11 bases between. The CDR3 length is 13 residues.